This is a list of T cell receptor beta chains from one sample in a study of T cells in Graves' hyperthyroidism and ophthalmopathy. TCRdb recomputed calls from the multiplex PCR reads with MiXCR, one row per CDR3 protein. The table lists approximately 640,000 distinct CDR3 sequences, less than 45% of them singletons. What was sequenced was peripheral blood or thyroid tissue (not recorded which). The receptor source for this set is an adult man with Graves' disease, either hyperthyroidism or ophthalmopathy (not recorded which). Both conserved end residues are part of each CDR3. D genes are given only for firm matches. Rows give clone size only sometimes, using once, few, many, or a class for an expanded clone.

cdr3_length j_call v_call d_call clone_size cdr3_aa cdr3_nt
14 TRBJ1-6 TRBV12-1 - once CASSFEALGSPLHF TGTGCCAGCAGCTTTGAGGCACTGGGTTCACCCCTCCACTTT
18 TRBJ1-4 TRBV4-1 - - CASSQALTTGRTNEKLFF TGCGCCAGCAGCCAAGCGCTAACCACGGGCAGAACAAATGAAAAACTGTTTTTT
15 TRBJ2-2 TRBV5-1 - - CASSLEGGIGGELFF TGCGCCAGCAGCTTGGAAGGGGGGATCGGCGGGGAGCTGTTTTTT
13 TRBJ1-5 TRBV7-2 - - CASKIGGAQPQHF TGTGCCAGCAAAATTGGGGGTGCGCAGCCCCAGCATTTT
13 TRBJ1-6 TRBV7-3 - many CASSSTVNSPLHF TGTGCCAGCAGTTCGACCGTTAATTCACCCCTCCACTTT
16 TRBJ1-5 TRBV2 - many CASSEGDWYSNQPQHF TGTGCCAGCAGTGAAGGAGACTGGTATAGCAATCAGCCCCAGCATTTT
15 TRBJ2-5 TRBV7-8 - - CVSSPGRRVEETQYF TGTGTCAGCAGTCCAGGGCGGAGGGTTGAAGAGACCCAGTACTTC
11 TRBJ1-2 TRBV25-1 - - CASSVYRGYTF TGTGCCAGCAGTGTATACAGGGGCTACACCTTC
13 TRBJ1-1 TRBV29-1 - few CSVGAGVNTEAFF TGCAGCGTTGGTGCGGGCGTGAACACTGAAGCTTTCTTT
11 TRBJ1-5 TRBV9 - many CASGRGGPQHF TGTGCCAGCGGGAGGGGAGGTCCCCAGCATTTT